The 15 T cell receptor beta chains reported below all come from one sample, sequenced in a study of neoadjuvant anti-PD-1 for oral cavity cancer. TCRdb's table, derived via immunoSEQ multiplex PCR, lists solely in-frame clones and lacks some. The data contain around 60,000 clones, 70% to 85% of them singletons. The material was PBMCs, obtained before nivolumab (anti-PD-1) treatment. Every receptor here comes from a person between 35 and 79 years old with oral cavity squamous cell carcinoma.

This sequence joins TRBV19 and TRBJ1-4, with D unresolved. The germline V gene has CDR1 LNHDA and CDR2 SQIVND (reference sequence). This CDR3 is built from 15 residues. The V end was cut by 5 bases, the J end by 3 bases, with 13 bases between. CDR3 sequence reads: CASSARPASNEKLFF. For the CDR3, the DNA is TGTGCCAGTAGTGCCCGGCCGGCCTCTAATGAAAAACTGTTTTTT.

J is TRBJ1-1 and V is TRBV5-1, with 7 nucleotides matching TRBD1. The CDR3 is 14 amino acids. The V gene end was trimmed by 1 base and the J gene end by 5 bases; junction bases not matched to a gene: 5. Germline CDR1 SGHRS, CDR2 YFSETQ. The chain's CDR3 is CASSLTGVDTEAFF. CDR3 nucleotide sequence: TGCGCCAGCAGCTTGACAGGGGTAGATACTGAAGCTTTCTTT.

This clone showed up just once. The chain joins TRBV6-1 to TRBJ2-2; TRBD2 matches at 7 bases. V shed 2 bases and J 1 base; nucleotides not matched to a gene: 10. The CDR3 runs to 18 residues. Germline loops: CDR1 MNHNS, CDR2 SASEGT. The CDR3 DNA reads TGTGCCAGCAGTGAAACGCCATTGGGCGGGAGGAACACCGGGGAGCTGTTTTTT. Translating it yields CASSETPLGGRNTGELFF.

J is TRBJ1-2 and V is TRBV2, with unresolved D. The CDR3 has 14 amino acids. Per germline, CDR1 SNHLY and CDR2 FYNNEI. V shed 6 bases and J shed 1 base, with 12 bases lying between them. The CDR3 region has the DNA TGTGCCAGCAGGACCCCCGCGAGTAACTATGGCTACACCTTC. This gives the protein CASRTPASNYGYTF.

A word on this clone: This same CDR3 is encoded by further DNA sequences in the sample. The J gene is TRBJ2-7, the V gene TRBV5-1, with a tentative D call TRBD1 (6 bases). Trimming removed 0 bases from V and 5 bases from J, with 18 bases in between. Per the germline V gene, CDR1 is SGHRS and CDR2 is YFSETQ. The CDR3 length is 16 residues. The CDR3 nucleotides read TGCGCCAGCAGCTTGGTAGGGGGTAGGGGTTTACACGAGCAGTACTTC. It yields the protein CASSLVGGRGLHEQYF.

The rearrangement links TRBV7-2 to TRBJ1-2, with D maybe TRBD1 (5 bases). This CDR3 has 13 residues. The V gene lost 1 base and the J gene lost 8 bases, with 11 bases spanning the gap. Per the germline V gene, CDR1 is SGHTA and CDR2 is FQGNSA. In nucleotides, the CDR3 is TGTGCCAGCAGCTTAGAAGGGGCCGCGGGCTACACCTTC. Translation: CASSLEGAAGYTF.

This chain uses TRBV7-8 with TRBJ1-5, with 7 bases matching TRBD1. V shed 3 bases, J shed 3 bases, and the junction held 5 bases outside the gene matches. This CDR3 comprises 15 residues. The germline CDR1 and CDR2 sequences are SGHVS and FQNEAQ. The CDR3 spells CASSLNRGLNQPQHF. The CDR3 DNA reads as TGTGCCAGCAGCTTGAACAGGGGCCTCAATCAGCCCCAGCATTTT.

The V and J genes are TRBV5-6 and TRBJ2-1, with 10 bases matching TRBD1. Per germline, CDR1 SGHDT and CDR2 YYEEEE. The CDR3 has 13 amino acids. V lost 4 bases to trimming and J lost 7 bases; unmatched junction nucleotides: 2. Here the CDR3 reads CASSPDRGNEQFF. CDR3 in DNA: TGTGCCAGCAGCCCGGACAGGGGGAATGAGCAGTTCTTC.

This clone was found once. The V gene is TRBV5-1, the J gene TRBJ1-6; D remains unclear. The germline V gene has CDR1 SGHRS and CDR2 YFSETQ. The length of the CDR3 is 15 residues. The ends were cut back, 0 bases at V and 9 bases at J, with 13 bases in the middle. The chain's CDR3 is CASSLDPGGSSPLHF. The DNA of the CDR3 is TGCGCCAGCAGCTTGGATCCCGGCGGGAGTTCACCCCTCCACTTT.

The V and J genes are TRBV5-8 and TRBJ2-3; 8 bases line up with TRBD1. This CDR3 is built from 15 residues. CDR1 is SGHTS, CDR2 YDEGEE, per germline. V gave up 4 bases and J gave up 3 bases; unmatched junction bases: 7. The CDR3 DNA sequence: TGTGCCAGCAGCCTCCGGACAGGGAGGACAGATACGCAGTATTTT. This codes for CASSLRTGRTDTQYF.

This clone is a singleton in its sample. The rearrangement links TRBV27 to TRBJ1-1, with D maybe TRBD1 (5 bases). The germline gives CDR1 MNHEY, CDR2 SMNVEV (reference sequence). The V gene lost 3 bases and the J gene lost 0 bases, with 11 bases spanning the gap. The CDR3 extends over 15 amino acids. CDR3 DNA sequence: TGTGCCAGCAGTTTTGGGACGGCCATGAACACTGAAGCTTTCTTT. Its protein product is CASSFGTAMNTEAFF.

This clone was picked up a small number of times. This rearrangement joins TRBV28 to TRBJ2-1; TRBD2 aligns across 8 bases. The CDR3 runs 15 residues. Germline V lookup: CDR1 MDHEN, CDR2 SYDVKM. V lost 8 bases and J lost 6; bases outside the gene matches: 12. CDR3 residues: CASGQAGEFGNEQFF. Here the CDR3 DNA reads TGTGCCAGCGGGCAAGCGGGAGAGTTCGGCAATGAGCAGTTCTTC.

CDR3 nucleotide sequence: TGTGCTAGTGGTTTGGTACGACCAGATACGCAGTATTTT. It encodes CASGLVRPDTQYF. This chain joins TRBV12-5 and TRBJ2-3; D gene ambiguous. Germline lookup yields CDR1 LGHNT and CDR2 FRNRAP. Trimming removed 0 bases at V and 4 bases at J, with 5 bases between. The length of the CDR3 is 13 residues. Looking up the rest from reference TRBV12-5 and TRBJ2-3 gives the full variable domain: DARVTQTPRHKVTEMGQEVTMRCQPILGHNTVFWYRQTMMQGLELLAYFRNRAPLDDSGMPKDRFSAEMPDATLATLKIQPSEPRDSAVYFCASGLVRPDTQYFGPGTRLTVL.

This sequence joins TRBV18 and TRBJ2-7; a weak D match, TRBD1 (5 bases). V lost 4 bases, J lost 6 bases, and 16 bases lay in between. Germline V gene sequence: CDR1 KGHSH, CDR2 LQKENI. CDR3 length equals 14 residues. The CDR3, as DNA: TGTGCCAGCTCACTCCTCGTGGGGCAAGGCGAGCAGTACTTC. It encodes CASSLLVGQGEQYF.

The V gene is TRBV25-1, the J gene TRBJ1-6, with no clear D. V was shortened by 1 base and J by 4 bases, with 8 bases between the two germline ends. The length of the CDR3 is 15 residues. Per germline, CDR1 MGHDK and CDR2 SYGVNS. DNA for the CDR3: TGTGCCAGCAGTGAATTGGAGGGTTATAATTCACCCCTCCACTTT. Translation gives CASSELEGYNSPLHF.